This T cell receptor (beta chain) was profiled in a study of identical twins. TCRdb itself ran the 5' RACE reads through MiXCR, one entry per CDR3 protein. The sample lists about 570,000 distinct CDR3 sequences; 9.6% were seen once. The CDR3 runs 18 residues. V lost 2 bases to trimming and J lost 5 bases; unmatched junction nucleotides: 14. These data were likewise used in another study, on yellow fever vaccine responses in identical twins.

The sequenced sample consisted of PBMCs. The chain links TRBV12-3 or TRBV12-4 to TRBJ2-3; TRBD2 matches at 9 bases. The clonotype comes from a woman between 18 and 29 years old in good health. The CDR3 sequence is CASSLLTPSRGGQDTQYF. The CDR3 region has the DNA TGTGCCAGCAGTTTACTTACCCCCTCGCGGGGGGGCCAAGATACGCAGTATTTT.